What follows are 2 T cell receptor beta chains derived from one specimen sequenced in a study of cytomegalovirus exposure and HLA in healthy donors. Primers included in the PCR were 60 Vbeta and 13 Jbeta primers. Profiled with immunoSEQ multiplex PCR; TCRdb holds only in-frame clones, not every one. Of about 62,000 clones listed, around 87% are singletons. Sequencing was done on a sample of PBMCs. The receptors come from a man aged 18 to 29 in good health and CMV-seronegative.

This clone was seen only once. CDR3 coding DNA: TGTGCCTGGACGAGGGATCGTTCACCCCTCCACTTT. Amino acids: CAWTRDRSPLHF. The chain recombines TRBV30 with TRBJ1-6; no definite D call. Trimming removed 4 bases at V and 9 bases at J, with 10 bases between. In germline, CDR1 is GTSNPN, CDR2 SVGIG (reference sequence). The CDR3 extends over 12 amino acids.

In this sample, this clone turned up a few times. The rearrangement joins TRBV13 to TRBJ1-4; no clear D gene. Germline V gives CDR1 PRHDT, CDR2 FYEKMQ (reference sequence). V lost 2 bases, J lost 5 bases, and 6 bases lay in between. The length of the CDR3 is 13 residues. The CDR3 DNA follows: TGTGCCAGCAGCTTAAGCCTGAATGAAAAACTGTTTTTT. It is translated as CASSLSLNEKLFF.